These 7 T cell receptor beta chains were all obtained from the same sample, sequenced in a study of blood T cell repertoires in COVID-19 (dated by TCRdb to between 2020 and 2021). Receptor amplification or capture employed the immunoSEQ multiplex PCR assay. TCRdb provides this immuneACCESS table in a form limited to in-frame rearrangements. Some clones are lacking; in checked studies, under half of them reflect an unresolved V gene, and why the rest are absent is not known. The sample has over 100,000 clones on record, about 80% of them singletons. Clones ranked in the top ten supply 16% of the sample. The sequenced material came from peripheral blood. Every receptor here comes from a man between 60 and 75 years old with active or convalescent COVID-19.

V usage is TRBV9 and J usage is TRBJ2-1; D is possibly TRBD2 (6 bases). V was pared by 4 bases and J by 5 bases, with 22 bases between. The germline CDR1 and CDR2 sequences are SGDLS and YYNGEE. The CDR3 contains 17 residues. The CDR3 sequence: CASSSGDRDSPDNEQFF. CDR3 DNA: TGTGCCAGCAGCTCGGGGGACCGGGACTCTCCTGACAATGAGCAGTTCTTC.

The genes are TRBV2 and TRBJ2-7; 7 bases align to TRBD2. The CDR3 sequence is 14 residues long. CDR1 and CDR2 from the germline V gene are SNHLY and FYNNEI. The V gene end was trimmed by 8 bases and the J gene end by 4 bases; junction bases not matched to a gene: 11. CDR3 in DNA: TGTGCCAGCCAATCCCCGGGACTAACATACGAGCAGTACTTC. It specifies CASQSPGLTYEQYF.

This clone was recorded at least ten times. CDR3 in DNA: TGTGCCTGGATAGTAGGGGGCGGCTATGGCTACACCTTC. The encoded protein is CAWIVGGGYGYTF. The chain uses TRBV30 and TRBJ1-2; 7 bases map to TRBD1. The V and J ends lost 4 bases and 4 bases, in that order; junction bases with no gene match: 6. CDR1 is GTSNPN and CDR2 is SVGIG in the germline V gene (reference sequence). This CDR3 spans 13 amino acids. Full variable domain (remainder filled in from reference TRBV30 and TRBJ1-2): SQTIHQWPATLVQPVGSPLSLECTVEGTSNPNLYWYRQAAGRGLQLLFYSVGIGQISSEVPQNLSASRPQDRQFILSSKKLLLSDSGFYLCAWIVGGGYGYTFGSGTRLTVV.

This clone was observed a few times. The genes are TRBV19 and TRBJ1-6; 7 bases match TRBD1. The V and J ends lost 1 base and 9 bases, in that order; junction bases with no gene match: 15. Germline V gene sequence: CDR1 LNHDA, CDR2 SQIVND (reference sequence). The CDR3 is 18 residues long. CDR3 DNA: TGTGCCAGTAGTATAGCCGGGAACAGGGGCACGGACTCTTCACCCCTCCACTTT. Protein product: CASSIAGNRGTDSSPLHF.

J is TRBJ2-5 and V is TRBV7-2; 7 positions agree with TRBD1. The germline V gene encodes CDR1 SGHTA and CDR2 FQGNSA. The V segment lost 4 bases and the J segment 2 bases; nucleotides outside the gene matches: 1. This CDR3 comprises 13 residues. CDR3 in amino acids: CASSSGQQETQYF. CDR3 DNA sequence: TGTGCCAGCAGCTCGGGACAGCAAGAGACCCAGTACTTC.

This chain links TRBV10-3 with TRBJ2-3; tentatively, D is TRBD2 (5 bases). Per germline, CDR1 ENHRY and CDR2 SYGVKD. V was clipped by 0 bases and J by 6 bases, with 13 bases between them. CDR3 length: 15 amino acids. The CDR3 here is CAISESMGSADTQYF. The CDR3 DNA reads TGTGCCATCAGTGAGTCGATGGGTAGCGCGGATACGCAGTATTTT.

J is TRBJ2-2 and V is TRBV6-2 or TRBV6-3; D unresolved. The V gene's germline CDR1 is MNHEY and CDR2 SVGEGT. V was shortened by 2 bases and J by 4 bases, with 11 bases between the two germline ends. The CDR3 runs to 15 residues. The DNA for the CDR3 is TGTGCCAGCAGTTACGCTCCCCGAGGCACCGGGGAGCTGTTTTTT. It specifies CASSYAPRGTGELFF.